This TCR beta chain was retrieved from a study of siplizumab effects on memory and regulatory T cells. In regard to this clone: Its target is unknown.

Study-level points and caveats: Relative to controls at roughly 26%, mappable alloreactive CD4+ clones exhibited a mean Treg-derived proportion of under 75% with siplizumab. Alloreactive sequences tracing back to unstimulated CD4+ memory cells were significantly reduced by siplizumab. The study did not confirm that proliferating Tregs from siplizumab cultures were suppressive.

Germline loops: CDR1 SGHRS, CDR2 YFSETQ. The CDR3 runs 15 residues. V was pared by 4 bases and J by 4 bases, with 16 bases between. Only in-frame clones appear in the TCRdb table, and some are missing; sequencing was by immunoSEQ multiplex PCR. The repertoire holds about 99,000 clones, over 90% seen once, with 0.62% in the top ten. The receptor was isolated from a human donor in good health. This rearrangement joins TRBV5-1 to TRBJ2-3; maybe TRBD1 (6 bases). What was sequenced was Tregs sorted from blood. This CDR3 reads CASSIQGPAADTQYF. For the CDR3, the DNA is TGCGCCAGCAGCATACAGGGACCGGCGGCAGATACGCAGTATTTT.